Listed below are T cell receptor beta chains from one sample, sequenced in a study of blood T cell repertoires in COVID-19. Some clones are missing from TCRdb's copy, which holds only in-frame ones; the method was immunoSEQ multiplex PCR. The sample contains 55,000 to 65,000 clones, around 88% of which appear only once. The sequencing input was peripheral blood. These TCRs come from a man aged 55 to 70 with acute or convalescent COVID-19. CDR3s include the opening cysteine and the closing phenylalanine or tryptophan. The D gene is left open where the match is weak. The size field is filled for only some rows; it gives once, few, many or a size class.

d_call	clone_size	j_call	v_call	cdr3_nt	cdr3_aa
TRBD2	-	TRBJ2-7	TRBV24-1	TGTGCCACCAGTGGGCCGGGACTAGCGGGAAGACCCTACGAGCAGTACTTC	CATSGPGLAGRPYEQYF
-	once	TRBJ2-1	TRBV7-9	TGTGCCAGCAGCTTGGGACTGGTACCCTACAATGAGCAGTTCTTC	CASSLGLVPYNEQFF
TRBD1	once	TRBJ2-5	TRBV5-1	TGCGCCAGCAGCGCGATGACAGGGTCCCGAGAGACCCAGTACTTC	CASSAMTGSRETQYF
TRBD2	-	TRBJ2-7	TRBV5-1	TGCGCCAGCAGCTTGGCTACTAGCGGGGAGCAGTACTTC	CASSLATSGEQYF
-	-	TRBJ2-5	TRBV3-1/TRBV3-2	TGTGCCAGCAGCCTTCGGCAGGGACAAGAGACCCAGTACTTC	CASSLRQGQETQYF
-	-	TRBJ1-4	TRBV5-5	TGTGCCAGCAGCTTGGTCCTCGGAGGCGCAACTAATGAAAAACTGTTTTTT	CASSLVLGGATNEKLFF
TRBD1	-	TRBJ1-5	TRBV18	TGTGCCAGCTCCACATCCGGGACAGGAAGCAATCAGCCCCAGCATTTT	CASSTSGTGSNQPQHF
TRBD1	-	TRBJ1-6	TRBV28	TGTGCCAGCAGTTCGGGACAGGGGAATTCACCCCTCCACTTT	CASSSGQGNSPLHF
-	-	TRBJ1-3	TRBV7-6	TGTGCCAGCAGCTTACAACCCCCAGGGCCTACTGGAAACACCATATATTTT	CASSLQPPGPTGNTIYF
-	once	TRBJ2-2	TRBV2	TGTGCCAGCAGTGAGCTTATGGCAGCCGGGGAGCTGTTTTTT	CASSELMAAGELFF
-	-	TRBJ2-2	TRBV6-5	TGTGCCAGCAGTTCCCTTTCAGGGTTACAGACCGGGGAGCTGTTTTTT	CASSSLSGLQTGELFF
-	-	TRBJ2-3	TRBV10-3	TGTGCCATCAGCAGAGACAGGTCCGAGGCAGATACGCAGTATTTT	CAISRDRSEADTQYF
-	-	TRBJ2-1	TRBV28	TGTGCCAGCAGTTCGACTCCTATTTGGGAGCAGTTCTTC	CASSSTPIWEQFF
TRBD1	-	TRBJ1-1	TRBV5-4	TGTGCCAGCAGCCCAGGACAGGGCAGTAGAACTGAAGCTTTCTTT	CASSPGQGSRTEAFF
-	-	TRBJ2-5	TRBV28	TGTGCCAGTTCGTACAGGCTCCAAGAGACCCAGTACTTC	CASSYRLQETQYF
-	-	TRBJ2-3	TRBV4-2	TGTGCCAGCAGCCAAGAACAGGGCACAGATACGCAGTATTTT	CASSQEQGTDTQYF
-	-	TRBJ1-6	TRBV6-7	TGTGCCAGCAGTCCCCACGTGGGAGGGGTGAATTCACCCCTCCACTTT	CASSPHVGGVNSPLHF
-	-	TRBJ1-1	TRBV3-1/TRBV3-2	TGTGCCAGCAGCCCCTGGGGGGGGGCGGCCAACACTGAAGCTTTCTTT	CASSPWGGAANTEAFF
-	-	TRBJ2-6	TRBV27	TGTGCCAGCAGCCCAAGGGGTGACAGTTACTCTGGGGCCAACGTCCTGACTTTC	CASSPRGDSYSGANVLTF
-	-	TRBJ2-2	TRBV15	TGTGCCACCAGCGGGTACCTCACCGGGAGCGGAACCGGGGAGCTGTTTTTT	CATSGYLTGSGTGELFF
TRBD2	once	TRBJ2-2	TRBV9	TGTGCCAGCAGCGCGACTAGCGGGAAGGCCGGGGAGCTGTTTTTT	CASSATSGKAGELFF
-	-	TRBJ1-3	TRBV5-1	TGCGCCAGCAGCTTGCGGGGAGGAAACACCATATATTTT	CASSLRGGNTIYF
-	-	TRBJ2-2	TRBV7-8	TGTGCCAGCAGCTCCCCGGGCAGACTAGTAAACACCGGGGAGCTGTTTTTT	CASSSPGRLVNTGELFF
-	-	TRBJ1-5	TRBV24-1	TGTGCCACCAGTGAGAATGGCCAGCCCCAGCATTTT	CATSENGQPQHF
-	-	TRBJ1-1	TRBV27	TGTGCCAGCAGTTTATCTGGGGGGACTGAAGCTTTCTTT	CASSLSGGTEAFF
TRBD2	once	TRBJ2-3	TRBV28	TGTGCCAGCAGTTGGGGGACTAGCGGCACAGATACGCAGTATTTT	CASSWGTSGTDTQYF
TRBD1	-	TRBJ1-4	TRBV5-1	TGCGCCAGCAGAGGACAGGAGAATGAAAAACTGTTTTTT	CASRGQENEKLFF
-	once	TRBJ2-5	TRBV18	TGTGCCAGCTCACCACCGTCAGGGGCGGAGTGGGAGACCCAGTACTTC	CASSPPSGAEWETQYF
-	-	TRBJ1-1	TRBV7-2	TGTGCCAGCAGCCCTGGGGCAGCGAACACTGAAGCTTTCTTT	CASSPGAANTEAFF
-	-	TRBJ2-2	TRBV10-3	TGTGCCATCAGGGAGGGGGCCGCCGGGGAGCTGTTTTTT	CAIREGAAGELFF
TRBD2	-	TRBJ2-1	TRBV2	TGTGCCAGCAGTGAACTAGCGGGAGGCATCTTTGATGAGCAGTTCTTC	CASSELAGGIFDEQFF
TRBD1	-	TRBJ1-2	TRBV20-1	TGCAGTGCTAGTTCAGGGGGAGGCTACACCTTC	CSASSGGGYTF